This T cell receptor beta chain derives from a study of OX40 agonist ivuxolimab in advanced cancers. Whole-study context: Of the patients, three showed partial responses, one with hepatocellular carcinoma and two with cutaneous melanoma. Whole-study findings and limits: Doses of 0.1 to 3.0 mg/kg were accompanied by clonal expansion of CD4+ and CD8+ blood T cells by week 6. Specificity for antigen went undetermined in the expanded peripheral T cells.

Produced via immunoSEQ multiplex PCR; TCRdb's table is partial and in-frame only. The sample holds approximately 89,000 clones; roughly 91% are singletons and the top ten take about 0.76%. About this clone itself: The antigen is not known.

Patients who had autoimmune disease history or got systemic immunosuppression were left out. The source was CD4+ or CD8+ T cells sorted from blood, collected in a trial of the OX40 agonist ivuxolimab. This TCR was recovered from an adult with an advanced solid tumor such as melanoma, head and neck, liver or kidney cancer.

The CDR3 coding sequence is TGTGCCAGCAGCGTAGATTCCGGGCTTGGCTACACCTTC. Protein sequence: CASSVDSGLGYTF. The chain links TRBV9 to TRBJ1-2, with no clear D. Germline CDR1 and CDR2: SGDLS and YYNGEE. The CDR3 covers 13 residues. Trimming took off 0 bases at V and 7 bases at J, with 10 bases between the two ends.